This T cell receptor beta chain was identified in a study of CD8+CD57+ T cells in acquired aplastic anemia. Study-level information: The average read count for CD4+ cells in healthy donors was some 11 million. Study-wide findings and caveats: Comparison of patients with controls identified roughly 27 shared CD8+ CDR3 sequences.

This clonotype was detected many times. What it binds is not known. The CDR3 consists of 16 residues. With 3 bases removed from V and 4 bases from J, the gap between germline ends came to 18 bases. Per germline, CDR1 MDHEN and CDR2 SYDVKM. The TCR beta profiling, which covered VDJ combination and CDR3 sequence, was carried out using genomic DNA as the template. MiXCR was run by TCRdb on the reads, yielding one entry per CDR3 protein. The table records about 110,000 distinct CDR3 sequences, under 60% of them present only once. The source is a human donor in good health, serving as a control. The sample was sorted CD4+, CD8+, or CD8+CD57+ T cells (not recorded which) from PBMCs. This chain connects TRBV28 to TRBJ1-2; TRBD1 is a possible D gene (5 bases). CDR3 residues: CASSLDLRDVIYGYTF. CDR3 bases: TGTGCCAGCAGTTTGGACCTCAGGGACGTCATCTATGGCTACACCTTC.